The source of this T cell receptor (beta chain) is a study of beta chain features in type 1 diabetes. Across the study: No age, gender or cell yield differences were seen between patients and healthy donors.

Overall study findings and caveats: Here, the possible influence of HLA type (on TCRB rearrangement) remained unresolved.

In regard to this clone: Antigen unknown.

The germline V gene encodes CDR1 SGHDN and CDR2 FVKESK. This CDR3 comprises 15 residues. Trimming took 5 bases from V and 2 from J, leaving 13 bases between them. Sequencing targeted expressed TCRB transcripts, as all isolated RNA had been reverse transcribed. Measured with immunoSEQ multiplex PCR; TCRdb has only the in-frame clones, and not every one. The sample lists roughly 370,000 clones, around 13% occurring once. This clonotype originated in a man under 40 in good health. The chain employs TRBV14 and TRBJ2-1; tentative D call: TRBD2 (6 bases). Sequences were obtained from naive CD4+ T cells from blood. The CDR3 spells CASSSYGGTYNEQFF. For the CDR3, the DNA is TGTGCCAGCAGCTCGTACGGGGGAACCTACAATGAGCAGTTCTTC.